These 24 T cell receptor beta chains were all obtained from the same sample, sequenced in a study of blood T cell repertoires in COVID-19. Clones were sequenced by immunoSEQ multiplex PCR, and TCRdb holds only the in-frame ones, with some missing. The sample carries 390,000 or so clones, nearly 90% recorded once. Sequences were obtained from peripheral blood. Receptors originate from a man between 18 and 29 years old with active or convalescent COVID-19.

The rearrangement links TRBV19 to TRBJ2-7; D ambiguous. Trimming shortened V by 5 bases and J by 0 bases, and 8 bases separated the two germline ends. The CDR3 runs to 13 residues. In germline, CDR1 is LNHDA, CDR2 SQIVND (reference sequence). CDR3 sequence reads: CASSWQISYEQYF. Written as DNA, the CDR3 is TGTGCCAGTAGTTGGCAGATCTCCTACGAGCAGTACTTC. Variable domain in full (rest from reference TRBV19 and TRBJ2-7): DGGITQSPKYLFRKEGQNVTLSCEQNLNHDAMYWYRQDPGQGLRLIYYSQIVNDFQKGDIAEGYSVSREKKESFPLTVTSAQKNPTAFYLCASSWQISYEQYFGPGTRLTVT.

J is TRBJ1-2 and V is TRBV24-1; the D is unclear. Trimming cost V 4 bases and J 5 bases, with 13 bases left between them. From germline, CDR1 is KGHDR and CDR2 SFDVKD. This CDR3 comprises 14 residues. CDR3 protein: CATSDPSQFYGYTF. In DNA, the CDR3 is TGTGCCACCAGTGACCCTAGCCAGTTTTATGGCTACACCTTC.

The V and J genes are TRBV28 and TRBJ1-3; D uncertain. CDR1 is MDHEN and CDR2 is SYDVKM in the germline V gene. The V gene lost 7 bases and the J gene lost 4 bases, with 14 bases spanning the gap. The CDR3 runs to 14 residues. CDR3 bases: TGTGCCAGCACTCTCGGTGGACTCGGAAACACCATATATTTT. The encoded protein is CASTLGGLGNTIYF.

The chain's CDR3 is CASSPGRWETQYF. In DNA form, the CDR3 reads TGCGCCAGCAGCCCAGGTCGGTGGGAGACCCAGTACTTC. J is TRBJ2-5 and V is TRBV4-1; D is uncertain. Trimming removed 4 bases from V and 5 bases from J, with 11 bases in between. This CDR3 comprises 13 residues. The germline V gene has CDR1 MGHRA and CDR2 YSYEKL.

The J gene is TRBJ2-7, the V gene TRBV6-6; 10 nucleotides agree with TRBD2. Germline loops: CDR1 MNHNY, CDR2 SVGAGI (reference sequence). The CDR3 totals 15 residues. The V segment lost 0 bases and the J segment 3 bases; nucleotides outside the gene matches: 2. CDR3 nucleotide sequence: TGTGCCAGCAGTTACTCAGCGGGAGGGGTCTACGAGCAGTACTTC. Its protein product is CASSYSAGGVYEQYF.

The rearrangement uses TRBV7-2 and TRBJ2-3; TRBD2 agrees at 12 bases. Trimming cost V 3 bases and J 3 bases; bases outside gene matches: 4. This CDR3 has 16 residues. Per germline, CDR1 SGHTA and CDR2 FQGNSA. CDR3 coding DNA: TGTGCCAGCAGCTTCCCGACTAGCGGGAGAACAGATACGCAGTATTTT. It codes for CASSFPTSGRTDTQYF.

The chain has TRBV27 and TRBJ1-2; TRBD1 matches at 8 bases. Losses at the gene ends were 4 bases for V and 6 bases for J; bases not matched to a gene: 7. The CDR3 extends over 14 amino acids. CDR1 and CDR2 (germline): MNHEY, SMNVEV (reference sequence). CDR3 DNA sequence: TGTGCCAGCAGTTCATCGGACAGGGTCCATGGCTACACCTTC. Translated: CASSSSDRVHGYTF.

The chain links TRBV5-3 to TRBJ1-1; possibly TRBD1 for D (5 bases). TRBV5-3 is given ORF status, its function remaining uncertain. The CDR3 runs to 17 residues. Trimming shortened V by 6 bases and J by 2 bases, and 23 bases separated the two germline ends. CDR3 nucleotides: TGTGCCAGAACGCACTCCTGGGACGGCGGGGGAAACACTGAAGCTTTCTTT. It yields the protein CARTHSWDGGGNTEAFF.

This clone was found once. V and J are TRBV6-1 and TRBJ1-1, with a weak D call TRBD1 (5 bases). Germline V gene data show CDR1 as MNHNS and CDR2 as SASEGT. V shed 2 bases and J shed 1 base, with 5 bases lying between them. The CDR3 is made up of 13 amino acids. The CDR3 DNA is TGTGCCAGCAGTGAACAGGGGAACACTGAAGCTTTCTTT. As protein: CASSEQGNTEAFF.

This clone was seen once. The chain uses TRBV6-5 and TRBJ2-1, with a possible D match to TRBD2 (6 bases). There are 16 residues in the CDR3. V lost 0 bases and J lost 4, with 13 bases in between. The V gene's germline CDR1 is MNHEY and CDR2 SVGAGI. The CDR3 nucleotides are TGTGCCAGCAGTTACTCTGGCGGGACCTCATACAATGAGCAGTTCTTC. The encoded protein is CASSYSGGTSYNEQFF.

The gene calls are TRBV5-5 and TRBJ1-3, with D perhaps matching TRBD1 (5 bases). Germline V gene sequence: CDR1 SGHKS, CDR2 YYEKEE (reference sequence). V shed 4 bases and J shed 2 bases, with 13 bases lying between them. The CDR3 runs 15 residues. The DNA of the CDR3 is TGTGCCAGCAGCCAGACAGCTAACGCTGGAAACACCATATATTTT. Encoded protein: CASSQTANAGNTIYF. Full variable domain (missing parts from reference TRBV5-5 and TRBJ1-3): DAGVTQSPTHLIKTRGQQVTLRCSPISGHKSVSWYQQVLGQGPQFIFQYYEKEERGRGNFPDRFSARQFPNYSSELNVNALLLGDSALYLCASSQTANAGNTIYFGEGSWLTVV.

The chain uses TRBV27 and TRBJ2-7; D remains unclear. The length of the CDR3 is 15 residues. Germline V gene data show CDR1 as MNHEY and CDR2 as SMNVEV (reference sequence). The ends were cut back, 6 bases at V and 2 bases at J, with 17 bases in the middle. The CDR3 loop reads CASSTRPTETYEQYF. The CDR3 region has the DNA TGTGCCAGCAGCACCCGCCCGACGGAGACCTACGAGCAGTACTTC.

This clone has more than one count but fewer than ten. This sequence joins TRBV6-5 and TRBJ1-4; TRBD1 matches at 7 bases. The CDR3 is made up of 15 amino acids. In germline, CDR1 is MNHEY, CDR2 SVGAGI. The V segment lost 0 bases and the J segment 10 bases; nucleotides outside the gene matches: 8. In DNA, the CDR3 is TGTGCCAGCAGTTACTCGAAGGGGGCTGAAGGAAAACTGTTTTTT. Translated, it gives CASSYSKGAEGKLFF.

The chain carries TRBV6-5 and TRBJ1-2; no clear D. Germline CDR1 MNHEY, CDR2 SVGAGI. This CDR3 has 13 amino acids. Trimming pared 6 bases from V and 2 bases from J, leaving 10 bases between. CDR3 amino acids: CASRGSWNYGYTF. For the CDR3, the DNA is TGTGCCAGCAGGGGGAGTTGGAACTATGGCTACACCTTC.

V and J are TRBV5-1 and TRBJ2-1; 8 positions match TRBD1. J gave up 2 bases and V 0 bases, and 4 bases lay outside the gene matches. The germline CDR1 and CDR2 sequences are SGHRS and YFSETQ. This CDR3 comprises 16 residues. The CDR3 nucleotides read TGCGCCAGCAGCTTGGCCACACAGGGGGCCTACAATGAGCAGTTCTTC. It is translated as CASSLATQGAYNEQFF.

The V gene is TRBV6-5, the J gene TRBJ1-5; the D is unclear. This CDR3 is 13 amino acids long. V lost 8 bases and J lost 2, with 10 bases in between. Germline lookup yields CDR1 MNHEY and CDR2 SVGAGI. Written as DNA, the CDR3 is TGTGCCAGCGGGCTGTGGGGCAATCAGCCCCAGCATTTT. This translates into CASGLWGNQPQHF.

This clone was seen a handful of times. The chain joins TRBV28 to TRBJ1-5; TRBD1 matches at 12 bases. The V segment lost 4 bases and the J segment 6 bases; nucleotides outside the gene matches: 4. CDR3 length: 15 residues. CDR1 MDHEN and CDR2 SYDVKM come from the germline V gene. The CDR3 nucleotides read TGTGCCAGCAGTTCGGGACAGGGGGCGCGTCAGCCCCAGCATTTT. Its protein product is CASSSGQGARQPQHF.

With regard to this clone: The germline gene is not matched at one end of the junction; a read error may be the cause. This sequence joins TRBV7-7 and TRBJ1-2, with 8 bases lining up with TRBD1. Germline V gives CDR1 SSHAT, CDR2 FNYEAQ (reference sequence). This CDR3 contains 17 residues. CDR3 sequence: CASSPTGQERTNYGYTF. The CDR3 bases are TGTGCTAGCAGCCCGACGGGACAGGAAAGAACTAACTATGGCTACACCTTC.

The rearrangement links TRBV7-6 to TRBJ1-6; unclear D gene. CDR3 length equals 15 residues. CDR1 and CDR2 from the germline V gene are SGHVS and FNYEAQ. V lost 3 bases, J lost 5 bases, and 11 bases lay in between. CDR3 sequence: CASSFGGRNNSPLHF. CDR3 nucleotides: TGTGCCAGCAGCTTCGGAGGACGGAATAATTCACCCCTCCACTTT.

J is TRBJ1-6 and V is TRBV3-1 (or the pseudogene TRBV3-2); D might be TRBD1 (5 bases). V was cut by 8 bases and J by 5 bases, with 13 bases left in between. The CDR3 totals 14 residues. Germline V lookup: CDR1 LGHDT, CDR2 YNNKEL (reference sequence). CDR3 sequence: CASGFRADNSPLHF. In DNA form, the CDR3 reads TGTGCCAGCGGGTTCAGGGCGGATAATTCACCCCTCCACTTT.

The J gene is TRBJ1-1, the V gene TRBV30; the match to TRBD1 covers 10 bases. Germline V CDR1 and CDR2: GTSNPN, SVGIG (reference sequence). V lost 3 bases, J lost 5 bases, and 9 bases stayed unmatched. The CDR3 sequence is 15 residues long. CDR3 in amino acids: CAWSNGTGDGTEAFF. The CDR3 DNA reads TGTGCCTGGAGCAACGGGACAGGGGATGGGACTGAAGCTTTCTTT.

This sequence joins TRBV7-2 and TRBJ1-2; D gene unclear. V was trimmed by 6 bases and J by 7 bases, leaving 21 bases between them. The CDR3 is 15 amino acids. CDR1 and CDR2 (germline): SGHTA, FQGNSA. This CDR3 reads CASRETGSLGAGYTF. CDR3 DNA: TGTGCCAGCAGGGAAACGGGGTCCCTGGGCGCTGGCTACACCTTC.

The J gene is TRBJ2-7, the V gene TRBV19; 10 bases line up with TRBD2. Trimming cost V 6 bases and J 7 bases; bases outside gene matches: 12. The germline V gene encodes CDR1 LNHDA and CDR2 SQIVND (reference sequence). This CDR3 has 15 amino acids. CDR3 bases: TGTGCCAGTAGCGAAGCTAGCGGGAGAGGTGTTGAGCAGTACTTC. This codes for CASSEASGRGVEQYF.

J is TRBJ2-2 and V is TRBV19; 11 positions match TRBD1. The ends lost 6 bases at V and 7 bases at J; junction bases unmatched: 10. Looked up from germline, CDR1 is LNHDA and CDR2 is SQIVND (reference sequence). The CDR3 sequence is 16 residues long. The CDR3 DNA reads TGTGCCAGTAGCCCGGACAGGGGGCCACGGGGCGGGGAGCTGTTTTTT. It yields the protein CASSPDRGPRGGELFF.